Sequencing of this T cell receptor beta chain was carried out in a study of T-cell reconstitution after alpha-beta-depleted transplantation in children. Preparation of the TCRbeta library was carried out with unique molecular identifiers. MiXCR, run by TCRdb on the PCR reads, gives a single entry per CDR3 protein. This sample has 500,000 or so distinct CDR3 sequences, with about 30% found just once. The germline gives CDR1 SGHRS, CDR2 YFSETQ. The V end was cut by 4 bases, the J end by 0 bases, with 17 bases between. The CDR3 sequence is 17 residues long. The TCR originated in a human donor who donated a stem cell graft to a child with aplastic anemia. The rearrangement links TRBV5-1 to TRBJ2-1, with TRBD2 as a possible D gene (5 bases). The specimen comprised PBMCs from the stem cell graft donor, sampled from the stem cell graft. The CDR3 sequence is CASSPGDIDYSYNEQFF. The CDR3 bases are TGCGCCAGCAGCCCGGGCGATATAGACTACTCCTACAATGAGCAGTTCTTC.